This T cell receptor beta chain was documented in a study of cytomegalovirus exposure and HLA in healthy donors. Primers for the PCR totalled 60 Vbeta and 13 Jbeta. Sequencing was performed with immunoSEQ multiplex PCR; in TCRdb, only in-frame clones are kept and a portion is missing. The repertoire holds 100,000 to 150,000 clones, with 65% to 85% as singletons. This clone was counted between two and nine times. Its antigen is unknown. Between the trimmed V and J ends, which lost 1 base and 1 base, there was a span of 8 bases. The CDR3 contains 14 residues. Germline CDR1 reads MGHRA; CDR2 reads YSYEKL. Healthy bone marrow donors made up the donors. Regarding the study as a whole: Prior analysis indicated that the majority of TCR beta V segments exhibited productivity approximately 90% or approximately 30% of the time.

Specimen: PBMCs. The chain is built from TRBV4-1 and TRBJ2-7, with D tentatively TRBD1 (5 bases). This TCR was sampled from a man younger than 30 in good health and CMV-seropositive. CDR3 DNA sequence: TGCGCCAGCAGCCAAGGGCCAGGGTCCTACGAGCAGTACTTC. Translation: CASSQGPGSYEQYF.